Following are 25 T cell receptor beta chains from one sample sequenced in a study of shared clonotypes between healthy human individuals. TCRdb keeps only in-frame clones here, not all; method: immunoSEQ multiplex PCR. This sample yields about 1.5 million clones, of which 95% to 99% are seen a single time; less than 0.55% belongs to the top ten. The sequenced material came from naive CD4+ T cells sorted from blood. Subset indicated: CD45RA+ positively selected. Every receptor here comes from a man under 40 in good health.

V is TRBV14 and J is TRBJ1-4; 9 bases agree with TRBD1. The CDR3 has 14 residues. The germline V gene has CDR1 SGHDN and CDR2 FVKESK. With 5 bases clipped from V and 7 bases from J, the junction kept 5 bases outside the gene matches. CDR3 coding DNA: TGTGCCAGCAGCAACAGGGGGCTCGGTGAAAAACTGTTTTTT. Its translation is CASSNRGLGEKLFF. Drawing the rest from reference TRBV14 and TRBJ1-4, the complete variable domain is EAGVTQFPSHSVIEKGQTVTLRCDPISGHDNLYWYRRVMGKEIKFLLHFVKESKQDESGMPNNRFLAERTGGTYSTLKVQPAELEDSGVYFCASSNRGLGEKLFFGSGTQLSVL.

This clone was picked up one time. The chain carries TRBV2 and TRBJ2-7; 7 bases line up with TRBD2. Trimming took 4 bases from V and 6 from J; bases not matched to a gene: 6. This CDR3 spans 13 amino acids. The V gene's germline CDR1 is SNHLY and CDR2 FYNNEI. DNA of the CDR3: TGTGCCAGCAGTGGCAAGAGGGAGGGCGAGCAGTACTTC. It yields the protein CASSGKREGEQYF.

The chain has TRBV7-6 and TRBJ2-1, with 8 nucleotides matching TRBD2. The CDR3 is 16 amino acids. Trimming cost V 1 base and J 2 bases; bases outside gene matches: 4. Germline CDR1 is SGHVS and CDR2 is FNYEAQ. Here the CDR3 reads CASSLESSGTYNEQFF. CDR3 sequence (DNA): TGTGCCAGCAGCTTAGAGAGTAGCGGGACCTACAATGAGCAGTTCTTC. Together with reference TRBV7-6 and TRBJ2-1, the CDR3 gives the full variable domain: GAGVSQSPRYKVTKRGQDVALRCDPISGHVSLYWYRQALGQGPEFLTYFNYEAQQDKSGLPNDRFSAERPEGSISTLTIQRTEQRDSAMYRCASSLESSGTYNEQFFGPGTRLTVL.

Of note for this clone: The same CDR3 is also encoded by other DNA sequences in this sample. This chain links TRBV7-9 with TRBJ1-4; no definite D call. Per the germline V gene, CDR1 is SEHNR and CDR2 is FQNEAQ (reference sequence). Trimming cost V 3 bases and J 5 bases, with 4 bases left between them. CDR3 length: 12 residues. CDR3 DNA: TGTGCCAGCAGCTTGAGGAATGAAAAACTGTTTTTT. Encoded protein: CASSLRNEKLFF.

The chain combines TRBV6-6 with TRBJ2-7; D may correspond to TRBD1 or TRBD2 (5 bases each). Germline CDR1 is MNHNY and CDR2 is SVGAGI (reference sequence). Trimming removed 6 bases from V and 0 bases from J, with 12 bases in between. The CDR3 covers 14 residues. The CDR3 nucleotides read TGTGCCAGCAGACAACCAGGGAGCTCCTACGAGCAGTACTTC. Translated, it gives CASRQPGSSYEQYF.

The CDR3 bases are TGTGCCACCAGAGCGGTCGAAGCGGGGGACTACGAGCAGTACTTC. It codes for CATRAVEAGDYEQYF. The rearrangement joins TRBV15 to TRBJ2-7; 8 bases agree with TRBD2. This CDR3 spans 15 amino acids. CDR1 and CDR2 from the germline V gene are LNHNV and YYDKDF (reference sequence). V trimming: 6 bases; J trimming: 3 bases; junction bases outside the gene matches: 10. The entire variable domain, with the rest obtained from reference TRBV15 and TRBJ2-7, is as follows: DAMVIQNPRYQVTQFGKPVTLSCSQTLNHNVMYWYQQKSSQAPKLLFHYYDKDFNNEADTPDNFQSRRPNTSFCFLDIRSPGLGDTAMYLCATRAVEAGDYEQYFGPGTRLTVT.

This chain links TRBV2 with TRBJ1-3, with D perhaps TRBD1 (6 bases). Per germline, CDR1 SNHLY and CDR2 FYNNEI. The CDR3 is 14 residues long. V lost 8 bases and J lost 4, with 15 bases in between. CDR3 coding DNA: TGTGCCAGCTCGACAGGCAGAATCGGAAACACCATATATTTT. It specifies CASSTGRIGNTIYF.

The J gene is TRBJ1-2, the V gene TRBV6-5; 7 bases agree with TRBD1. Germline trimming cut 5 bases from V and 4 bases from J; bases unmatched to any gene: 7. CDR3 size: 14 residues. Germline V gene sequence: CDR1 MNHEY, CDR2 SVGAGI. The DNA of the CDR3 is TGTGCCAGCAGTACCGGGACAGCCCTCTATGGCTACACCTTC. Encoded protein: CASSTGTALYGYTF.

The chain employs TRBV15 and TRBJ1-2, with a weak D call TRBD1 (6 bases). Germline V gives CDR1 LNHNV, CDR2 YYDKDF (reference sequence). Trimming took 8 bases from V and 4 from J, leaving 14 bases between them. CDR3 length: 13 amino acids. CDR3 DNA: TGTGCCACCGGCCGAACAGGGATCTATGGCTACACCTTC. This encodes CATGRTGIYGYTF.

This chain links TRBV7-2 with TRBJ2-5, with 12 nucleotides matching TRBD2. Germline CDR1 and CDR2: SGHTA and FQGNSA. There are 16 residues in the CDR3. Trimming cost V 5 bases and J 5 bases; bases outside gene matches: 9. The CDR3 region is CASSRKTSGSGETQYF. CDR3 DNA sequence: TGTGCCAGCAGCCGGAAGACTAGCGGGAGTGGGGAGACCCAGTACTTC.

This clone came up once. CDR3 amino acids: CASSHGTGLSGANVLTF. DNA for the CDR3: TGCGCCAGCAGCCACGGGACAGGGTTATCTGGGGCCAACGTCCTGACTTTC. V usage is TRBV5-1 and J usage is TRBJ2-6; 9 bases map to TRBD1. Germline CDR1 SGHRS, CDR2 YFSETQ. This CDR3 is 17 amino acids long. J gave up 1 base and V 4 bases, and 6 bases lay outside the gene matches.

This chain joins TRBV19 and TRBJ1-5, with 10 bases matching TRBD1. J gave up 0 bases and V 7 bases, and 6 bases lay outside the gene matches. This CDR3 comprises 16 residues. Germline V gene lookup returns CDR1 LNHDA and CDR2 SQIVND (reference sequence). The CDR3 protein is CASNPGTGVSNQPQHF. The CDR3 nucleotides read TGTGCCAGTAATCCCGGGACAGGGGTTAGCAATCAGCCCCAGCATTTT.

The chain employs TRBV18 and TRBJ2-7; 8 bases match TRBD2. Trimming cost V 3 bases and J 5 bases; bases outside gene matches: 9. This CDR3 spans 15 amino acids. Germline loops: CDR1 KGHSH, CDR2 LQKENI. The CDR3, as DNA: TGTGCCAGCTCACCTCGCGGACTAGCAGCTCACGAGCAGTACTTC. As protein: CASSPRGLAAHEQYF.

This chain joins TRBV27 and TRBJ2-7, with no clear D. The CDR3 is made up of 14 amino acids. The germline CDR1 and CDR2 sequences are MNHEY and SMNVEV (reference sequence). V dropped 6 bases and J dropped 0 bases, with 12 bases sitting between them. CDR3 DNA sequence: TGTGCCAGCAGACTCGATTGGGGCTCCTACGAGCAGTACTTC. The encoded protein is CASRLDWGSYEQYF.

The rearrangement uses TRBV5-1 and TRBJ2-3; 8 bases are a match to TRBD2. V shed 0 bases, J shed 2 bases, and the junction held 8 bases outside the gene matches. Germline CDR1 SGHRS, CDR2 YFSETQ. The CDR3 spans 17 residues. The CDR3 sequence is CASSLEARTSYTDTQYF. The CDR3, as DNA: TGCGCCAGCAGCTTGGAGGCCAGGACTAGCTACACAGATACGCAGTATTTT.

Here the CDR3 reads CASSLSGQSVAAFF. The CDR3 DNA follows: TGTGCCAGCAGCTTATCGGGACAGTCCGTAGCAGCTTTCTTT. The rearrangement joins TRBV7-2 to TRBJ1-1; TRBD1 matches at 7 bases. The germline V gene encodes CDR1 SGHTA and CDR2 FQGNSA. V lost 2 bases and J lost 10; bases outside the gene matches: 10. The CDR3 consists of 14 residues. Full variable domain (rest looked up from reference TRBV7-2 and TRBJ1-1): GAGVSQSPSNKVTEKGKDVELRCDPISGHTALYWYRQSLGQGLEFLIYFQGNSAPDKSGLPSDRFSAERTGGSVSTLTIQRTQQEDSAVYLCASSLSGQSVAAFFGQGTRLTVV.

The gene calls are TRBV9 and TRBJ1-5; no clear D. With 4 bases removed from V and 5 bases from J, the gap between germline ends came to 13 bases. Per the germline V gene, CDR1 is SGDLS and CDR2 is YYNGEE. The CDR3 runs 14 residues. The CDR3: CASSPGRVDQPQHF. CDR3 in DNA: TGTGCCAGCAGCCCCGGACGAGTAGATCAGCCCCAGCATTTT.

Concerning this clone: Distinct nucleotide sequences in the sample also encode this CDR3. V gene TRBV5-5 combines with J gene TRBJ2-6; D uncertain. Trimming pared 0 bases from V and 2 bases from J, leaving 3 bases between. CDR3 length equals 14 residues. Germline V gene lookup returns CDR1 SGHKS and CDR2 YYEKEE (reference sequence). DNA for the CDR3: TGTGCCAGCAGCTTGGGTGCTGGGGCCAACGTCCTGACTTTC. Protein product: CASSLGAGANVLTF.

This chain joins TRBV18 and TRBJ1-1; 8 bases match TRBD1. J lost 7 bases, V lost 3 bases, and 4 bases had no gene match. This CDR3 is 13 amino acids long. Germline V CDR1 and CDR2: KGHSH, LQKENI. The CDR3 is CASSPDRVDEAFF. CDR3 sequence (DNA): TGTGCCAGCTCACCGGACAGGGTCGATGAAGCTTTCTTT.

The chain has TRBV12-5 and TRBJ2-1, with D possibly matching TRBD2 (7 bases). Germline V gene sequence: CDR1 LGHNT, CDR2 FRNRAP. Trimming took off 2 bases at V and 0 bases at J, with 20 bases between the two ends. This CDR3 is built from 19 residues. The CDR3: CASGLRGGGARGSYNEQFF. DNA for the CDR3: TGTGCTAGTGGTTTGAGGGGCGGGGGCGCCAGGGGCTCCTACAATGAGCAGTTCTTC.

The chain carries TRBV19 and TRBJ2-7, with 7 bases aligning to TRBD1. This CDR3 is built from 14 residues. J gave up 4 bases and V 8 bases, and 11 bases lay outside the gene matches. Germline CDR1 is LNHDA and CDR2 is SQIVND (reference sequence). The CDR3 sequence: CASAFGTASYEQYF. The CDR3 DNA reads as TGTGCCAGTGCATTCGGGACAGCGTCGTACGAGCAGTACTTC.

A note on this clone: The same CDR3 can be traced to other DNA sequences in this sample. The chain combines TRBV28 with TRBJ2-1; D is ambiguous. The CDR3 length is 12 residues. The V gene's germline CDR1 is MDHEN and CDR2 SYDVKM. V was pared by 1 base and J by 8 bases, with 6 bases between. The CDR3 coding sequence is TGTGCCAGCAGTTTATCGGGTGATGAGCAGTTCTTC. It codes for CASSLSGDEQFF.

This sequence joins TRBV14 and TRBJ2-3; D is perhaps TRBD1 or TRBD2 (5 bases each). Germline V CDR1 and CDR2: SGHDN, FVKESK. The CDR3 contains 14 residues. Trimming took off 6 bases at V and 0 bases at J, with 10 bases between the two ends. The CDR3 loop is CASSGGPSTDTQYF. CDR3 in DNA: TGTGCCAGCAGTGGGGGTCCTAGCACAGATACGCAGTATTTT.

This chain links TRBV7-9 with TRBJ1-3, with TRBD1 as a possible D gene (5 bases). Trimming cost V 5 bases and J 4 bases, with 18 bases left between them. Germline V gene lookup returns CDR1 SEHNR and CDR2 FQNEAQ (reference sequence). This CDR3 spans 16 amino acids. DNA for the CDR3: TGTGCCAGCAGCCCAACGAAGGGGTCTACGGGAAACACCATATATTTT. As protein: CASSPTKGSTGNTIYF.

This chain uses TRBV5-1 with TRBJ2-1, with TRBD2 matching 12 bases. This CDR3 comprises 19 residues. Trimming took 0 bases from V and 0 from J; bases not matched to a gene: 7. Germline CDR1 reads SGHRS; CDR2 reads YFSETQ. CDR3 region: CASSLGLAGGLSSYNEQFF. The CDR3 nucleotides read TGCGCCAGCAGCTTGGGGCTAGCGGGAGGGTTGAGCTCCTACAATGAGCAGTTCTTC.